This T cell receptor beta chain originates from a study of blood T cells in healthy people across ages. Sample-barcoded 5' priming and a J-beta primer mix drove a second PCR of roughly 6 to 12 cycles. All cDNA molecules were each tagged by a template-switch adaptor with 12 random nucleotides. TCRdb itself ran the 5' RACE reads through MiXCR, one entry per CDR3 protein. This sample carries some 1,500,000 distinct CDR3 sequences, approximately 42% of them seen once, and the ten largest clones take more than 4%. V was cut by 5 bases and J by 4 bases, with 13 bases left in between. CDR1 and CDR2 (germline): MNHEY, SMNVEV (reference sequence). This CDR3 has 14 amino acids. In its sample, this clonotype was seen a few times.

This chain joins TRBV27 and TRBJ2-3, with D unclear. This sequence originates from a woman under 30 in good health. Material: blood. The DNA for the CDR3 is TGTGCCAGCAGTGTTATCGGGCTTTCAGATACGCAGTATTTT. It is translated as CASSVIGLSDTQYF.